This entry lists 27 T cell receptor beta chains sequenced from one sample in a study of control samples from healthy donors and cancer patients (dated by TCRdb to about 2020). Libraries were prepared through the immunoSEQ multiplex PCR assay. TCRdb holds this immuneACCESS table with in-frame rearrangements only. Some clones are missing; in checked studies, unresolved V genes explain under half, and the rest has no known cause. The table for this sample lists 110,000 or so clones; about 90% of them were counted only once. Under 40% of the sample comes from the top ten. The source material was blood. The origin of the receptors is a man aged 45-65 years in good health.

This CDR3 reads CASSRLGDVEQFF. The CDR3 DNA follows: TGTGCCAGTAGTCGATTAGGAGATGTTGAGCAGTTCTTC. The rearrangement links TRBV19 to TRBJ2-1; no clear D. V lost 5 bases and J 9 bases, leaving 14 bases between the germline ends. The length of the CDR3 is 13 residues. Germline V gene lookup returns CDR1 LNHDA and CDR2 SQIVND (reference sequence).

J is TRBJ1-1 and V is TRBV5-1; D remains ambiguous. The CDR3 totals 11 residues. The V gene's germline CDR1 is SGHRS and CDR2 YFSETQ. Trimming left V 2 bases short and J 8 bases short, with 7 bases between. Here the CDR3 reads CASSFMGEAFF. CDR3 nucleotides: TGCGCCAGCAGCTTTATGGGAGAAGCTTTCTTT.

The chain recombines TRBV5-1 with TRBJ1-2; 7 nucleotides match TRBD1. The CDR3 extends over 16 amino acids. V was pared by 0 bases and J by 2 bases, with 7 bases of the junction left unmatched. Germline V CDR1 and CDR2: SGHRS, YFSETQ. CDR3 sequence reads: CASSLGWDRQNYGYTF. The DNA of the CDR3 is TGCGCCAGCAGCTTGGGGTGGGACAGACAAAACTATGGCTACACCTTC.

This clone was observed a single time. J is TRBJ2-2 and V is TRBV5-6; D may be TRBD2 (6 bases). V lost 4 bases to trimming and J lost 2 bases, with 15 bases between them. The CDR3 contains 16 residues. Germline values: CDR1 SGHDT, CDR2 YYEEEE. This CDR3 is CASSLRTTQNTGELFF. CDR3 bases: TGTGCCAGCAGCCTACGGACTACCCAAAACACCGGGGAGCTGTTTTTT.

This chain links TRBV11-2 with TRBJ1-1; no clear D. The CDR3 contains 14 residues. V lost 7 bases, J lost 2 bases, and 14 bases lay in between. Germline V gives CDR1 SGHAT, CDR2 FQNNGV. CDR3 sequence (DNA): TGTGCCAGCAACTCTAGGGTCGGAAACACTGAAGCTTTCTTT. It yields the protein CASNSRVGNTEAFF.

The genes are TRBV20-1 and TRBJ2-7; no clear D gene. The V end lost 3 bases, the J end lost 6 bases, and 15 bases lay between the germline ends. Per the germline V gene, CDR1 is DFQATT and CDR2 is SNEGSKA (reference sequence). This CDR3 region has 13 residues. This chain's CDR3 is CSASPGPRVEQYF. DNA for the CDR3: TGCAGTGCTAGTCCCGGGCCAAGAGTCGAGCAGTACTTC.

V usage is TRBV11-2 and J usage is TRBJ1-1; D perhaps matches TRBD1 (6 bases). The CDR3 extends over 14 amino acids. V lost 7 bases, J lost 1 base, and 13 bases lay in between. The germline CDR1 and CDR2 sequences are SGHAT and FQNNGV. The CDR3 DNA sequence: TGTGCCAGCACCCAGAAGGGGGAGAACACTGAAGCTTTCTTT. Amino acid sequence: CASTQKGENTEAFF.

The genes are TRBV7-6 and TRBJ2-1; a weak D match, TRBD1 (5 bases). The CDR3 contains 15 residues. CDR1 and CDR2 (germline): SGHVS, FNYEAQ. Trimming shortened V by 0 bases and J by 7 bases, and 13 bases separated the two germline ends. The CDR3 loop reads CASSLAPDRRNEQFF. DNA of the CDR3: TGTGCCAGCAGCTTAGCCCCAGACAGAAGGAATGAGCAGTTCTTC.

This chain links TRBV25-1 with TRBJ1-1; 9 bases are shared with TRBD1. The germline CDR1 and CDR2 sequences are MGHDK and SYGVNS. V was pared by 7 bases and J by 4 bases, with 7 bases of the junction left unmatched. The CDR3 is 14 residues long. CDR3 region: CASKGQGGSTEAFF. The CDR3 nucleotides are TGTGCCAGCAAGGGACAGGGAGGGAGCACTGAAGCTTTCTTT.

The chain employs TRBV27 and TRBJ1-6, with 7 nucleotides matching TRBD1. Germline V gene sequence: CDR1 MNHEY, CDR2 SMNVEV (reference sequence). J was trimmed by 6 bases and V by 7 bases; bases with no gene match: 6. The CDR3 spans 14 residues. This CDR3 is CASNIQGPNSPLHF. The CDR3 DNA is TGTGCCAGCAATATACAGGGGCCTAATTCACCCCTCCACTTT.

CDR3 sequence (DNA): TGTGCCAGCAGCTTAGTGGGGACCTACGGGGGAGCGCGCTCCTACGAGCAGTACTTC. Translating gives CASSLVGTYGGARSYEQYF. The chain recombines TRBV11-2 with TRBJ2-7, with D tentatively TRBD2 (6 bases). Deletions cut 1 base from V and 0 bases from J, with 22 bases between. The CDR3 spans 19 residues. Germline CDR1 reads SGHAT; CDR2 reads FQNNGV.

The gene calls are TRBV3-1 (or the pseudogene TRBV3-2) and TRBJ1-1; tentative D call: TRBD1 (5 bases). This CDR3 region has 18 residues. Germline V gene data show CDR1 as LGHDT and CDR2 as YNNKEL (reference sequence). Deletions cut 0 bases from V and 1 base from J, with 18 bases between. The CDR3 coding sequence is TGTGCCAGCAGCCAAGATCGGGGCAGGAGGGCCAGGAACACTGAAGCTTTCTTT. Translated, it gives CASSQDRGRRARNTEAFF.

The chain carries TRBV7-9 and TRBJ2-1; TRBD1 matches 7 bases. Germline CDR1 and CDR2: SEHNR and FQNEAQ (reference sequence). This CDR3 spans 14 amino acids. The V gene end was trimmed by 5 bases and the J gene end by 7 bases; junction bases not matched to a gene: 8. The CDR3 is CASSIPGGGNEQFF. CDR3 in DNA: TGTGCCAGCAGCATCCCAGGGGGTGGGAATGAGCAGTTCTTC.

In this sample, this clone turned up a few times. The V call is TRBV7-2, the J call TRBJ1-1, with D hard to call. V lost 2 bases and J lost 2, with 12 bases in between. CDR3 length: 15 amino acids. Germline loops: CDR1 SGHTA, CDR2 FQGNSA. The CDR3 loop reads CASSLLSWVNTEAFF. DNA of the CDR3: TGTGCCAGCAGCTTACTGTCTTGGGTAAACACTGAAGCTTTCTTT.

The CDR3 coding sequence is TGTGCCAGCAGCTCGTTGACAGGGGAAAAGACCCAGTACTTC. The encoded protein is CASSSLTGEKTQYF. This sequence joins TRBV7-2 and TRBJ2-5, with 8 bases lining up with TRBD1. This CDR3 contains 14 residues. V trimming: 4 bases; J trimming: 6 bases; junction bases outside the gene matches: 7. Germline CDR1 and CDR2: SGHTA and FQGNSA.

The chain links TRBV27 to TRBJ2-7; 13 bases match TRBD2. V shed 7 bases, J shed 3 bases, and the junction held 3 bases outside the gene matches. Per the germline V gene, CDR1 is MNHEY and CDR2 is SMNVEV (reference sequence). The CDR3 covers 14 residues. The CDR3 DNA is TGTGCCAGCAAACTAGCGGGGGGGCTCTACGAGCAGTACTTC. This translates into CASKLAGGLYEQYF.

The CDR3: CATSSRDRGYSRPDTQYF. The CDR3 nucleotides are TGTGCCACCAGCAGCCGGGACAGGGGGTATTCCCGGCCAGATACGCAGTATTTT. The chain uses TRBV15 and TRBJ2-3, with 11 bases aligning to TRBD1. Losses at the gene ends were 3 bases for V and 4 bases for J; bases not matched to a gene: 12. The CDR3 has 18 residues. Germline V gene data show CDR1 as LNHNV and CDR2 as YYDKDF (reference sequence).

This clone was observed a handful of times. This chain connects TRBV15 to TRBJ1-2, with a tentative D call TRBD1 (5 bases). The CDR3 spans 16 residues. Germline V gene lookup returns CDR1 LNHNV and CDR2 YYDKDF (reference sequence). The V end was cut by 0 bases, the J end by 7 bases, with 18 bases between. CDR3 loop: CATSRDLVSGNGGYTF. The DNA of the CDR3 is TGTGCCACCAGCAGAGATCTGGTGTCAGGGAATGGTGGCTACACCTTC.

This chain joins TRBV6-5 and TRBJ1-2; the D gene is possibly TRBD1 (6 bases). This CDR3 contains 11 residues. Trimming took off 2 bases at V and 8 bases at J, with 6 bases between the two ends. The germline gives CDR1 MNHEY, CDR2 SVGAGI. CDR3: CASSYQGGYTF. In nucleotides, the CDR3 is TGTGCCAGCAGTTACCAGGGGGGCTACACCTTC.

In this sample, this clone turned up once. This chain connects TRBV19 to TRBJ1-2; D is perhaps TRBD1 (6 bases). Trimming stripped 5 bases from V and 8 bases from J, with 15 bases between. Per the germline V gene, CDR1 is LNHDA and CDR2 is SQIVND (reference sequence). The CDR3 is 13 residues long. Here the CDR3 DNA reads TGTGCCAGTAGTCTCGGACAGAGGAAGGGCTACACCTTC. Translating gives CASSLGQRKGYTF.

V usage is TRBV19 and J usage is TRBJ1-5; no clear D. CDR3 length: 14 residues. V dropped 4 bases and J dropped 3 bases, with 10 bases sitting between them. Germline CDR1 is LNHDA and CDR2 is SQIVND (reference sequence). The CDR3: CASSSGFNNQPQHF. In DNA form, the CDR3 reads TGTGCCAGTAGTAGTGGGTTCAACAATCAGCCCCAGCATTTT.

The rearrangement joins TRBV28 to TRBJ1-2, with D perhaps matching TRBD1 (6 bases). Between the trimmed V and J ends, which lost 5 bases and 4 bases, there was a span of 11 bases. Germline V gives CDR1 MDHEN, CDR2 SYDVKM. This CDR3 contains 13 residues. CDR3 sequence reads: CASSQQGPYGYTF. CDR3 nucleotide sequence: TGTGCCAGCAGTCAACAGGGCCCCTATGGCTACACCTTC.

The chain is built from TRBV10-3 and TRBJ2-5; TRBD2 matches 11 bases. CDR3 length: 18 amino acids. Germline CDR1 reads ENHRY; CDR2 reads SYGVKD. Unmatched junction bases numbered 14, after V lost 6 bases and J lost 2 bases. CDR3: CAIRTGTSGRGGQETQYF. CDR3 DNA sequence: TGTGCCATCAGAACCGGGACTAGCGGTCGAGGGGGGCAAGAGACCCAGTACTTC.

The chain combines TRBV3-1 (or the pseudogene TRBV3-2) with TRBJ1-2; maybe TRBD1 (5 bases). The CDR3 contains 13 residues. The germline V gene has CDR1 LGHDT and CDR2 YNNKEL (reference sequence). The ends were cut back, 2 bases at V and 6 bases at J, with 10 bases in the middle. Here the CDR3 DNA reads TGTGCCAGCAGCCAATGGGGGGAGAATGGCTACACCTTC. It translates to CASSQWGENGYTF.

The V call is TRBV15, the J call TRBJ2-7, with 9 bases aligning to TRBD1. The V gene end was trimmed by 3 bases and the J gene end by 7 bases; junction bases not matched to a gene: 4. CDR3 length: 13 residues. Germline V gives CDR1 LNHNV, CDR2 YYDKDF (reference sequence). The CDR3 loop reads CATSRGTGWEQYF. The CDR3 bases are TGTGCCACCAGCAGGGGGACAGGGTGGGAGCAGTACTTC.

CDR3 amino acids: CASSPAGAGGNTEAFF. Here the CDR3 DNA reads TGTGCCAGCTCACCCGCGGGAGCAGGGGGAAACACTGAAGCTTTCTTT. The rearrangement uses TRBV18 and TRBJ1-1; 7 bases are shared with TRBD1. Per germline, CDR1 KGHSH and CDR2 LQKENI. This CDR3 has 16 amino acids. Germline trimming cut 3 bases from V and 2 bases from J; bases unmatched to any gene: 9. The whole variable domain, filled in from reference TRBV18 and TRBJ1-1, reads NAGVMQNPRHLVRRRGQEARLRCSPMKGHSHVYWYRQLPEEGLKFMVYLQKENIIDESGMPKERFSAEFPKEGPSILRIQQVVRGDSAAYFCASSPAGAGGNTEAFFGQGTRLTVV.

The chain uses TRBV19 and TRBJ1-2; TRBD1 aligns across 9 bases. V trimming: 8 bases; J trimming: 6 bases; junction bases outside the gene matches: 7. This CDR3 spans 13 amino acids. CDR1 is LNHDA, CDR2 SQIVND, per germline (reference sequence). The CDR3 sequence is CASSVDRGHGYTF. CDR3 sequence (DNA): TGTGCCAGTTCTGTGGACAGGGGCCATGGCTACACCTTC. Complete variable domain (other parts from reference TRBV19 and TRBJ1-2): DGGITQSPKYLFRKEGQNVTLSCEQNLNHDAMYWYRQDPGQGLRLIYYSQIVNDFQKGDIAEGYSVSREKKESFPLTVTSAQKNPTAFYLCASSVDRGHGYTFGSGTRLTVV.